This TCR beta chain comes out of a study of blood T cell repertoires in COVID-19. Study overall: PBMCs, B-cell-depleted T cells, or T cells provided the cDNA or gDNA that made up the material.

Method: immunoSEQ multiplex PCR; TCRdb's copy keeps in-frame clones and lacks some. Of 150,000 or so clones in the sample, roughly 85% were seen once. This CDR3 has 15 residues. From germline, CDR1 is MNHEY and CDR2 SVGAGI. V was pared by 2 bases and J by 2 bases, with 10 bases between. V usage is TRBV6-5 and J usage is TRBJ1-3, with D perhaps matching TRBD1 (6 bases). The sequence derives from a human donor in a cohort sampled during active COVID-19. Sequenced: peripheral blood. The CDR3 DNA reads TGTGCCAGCAGTTACGACAGGACCCCTGGAAACACCATATATTTT. It specifies CASSYDRTPGNTIYF.